Listed below are T cell receptor beta chains from one sample, sequenced in a study of T cell repertoires in cytomegalovirus infection. Each CDR3 protein gets one entry after TCRdb re-called the reads with MiXCR. The sample lists 200,000 or so distinct CDR3 sequences; about 20% were seen once. Sequenced: PBMCs. These receptors originate from a human donor in good health (CMV status not recorded). Some clones in this sample may be carry-over from other donors' samples. Each CDR3 is given with its conserved first and last residue.

V: TRBV6-5; J: TRBJ2-1; CDR3: CASSSRRTSYNEQFF
V: TRBV6-5; J: TRBJ1-6; CDR3: CAGSARRGESPLHF
V: TRBV19; J: TRBJ2-1; CDR3: CASSQASAYNEQFF
V: TRBV19; J: TRBJ2-1; CDR3: CASTPLAGAHEQFF
V: TRBV28; J: TRBJ2-3; CDR3: CASSLVAGSTDTQYF
V: TRBV19; J: TRBJ1-2; CDR3: CASSWDRANYGYTF
V: TRBV18; J: TRBJ1-5; CDR3: CASSPSGRNNQPQHF
V: TRBV5-4; J: TRBJ2-1; CDR3: CASSATSVADYNEQFF
V: TRBV6-5; J: TRBJ1-1; CDR3: CASSYLGGTEAFF
V: TRBV12-3/TRBV12-4; J: TRBJ2-1; CDR3: CASSFSGEQFF
V: TRBV19; J: TRBJ2-1; CDR3: CASSIPGGMGEQFF
V: TRBV20-1; J: TRBJ2-6; CDR3: CSARDRGSGANVLTF
V: TRBV27; J: TRBJ1-5; CDR3: CASSPSSRNQPQHF
V: TRBV20-1; J: TRBJ2-1; CDR3: CSAFTGTGWGNEQFF
V: TRBV28; J: TRBJ2-7; CDR3: CASSPTNRAGSYEQYF
V: TRBV12-3/TRBV12-4; J: TRBJ1-2; CDR3: CASSQPGRGYGYTF